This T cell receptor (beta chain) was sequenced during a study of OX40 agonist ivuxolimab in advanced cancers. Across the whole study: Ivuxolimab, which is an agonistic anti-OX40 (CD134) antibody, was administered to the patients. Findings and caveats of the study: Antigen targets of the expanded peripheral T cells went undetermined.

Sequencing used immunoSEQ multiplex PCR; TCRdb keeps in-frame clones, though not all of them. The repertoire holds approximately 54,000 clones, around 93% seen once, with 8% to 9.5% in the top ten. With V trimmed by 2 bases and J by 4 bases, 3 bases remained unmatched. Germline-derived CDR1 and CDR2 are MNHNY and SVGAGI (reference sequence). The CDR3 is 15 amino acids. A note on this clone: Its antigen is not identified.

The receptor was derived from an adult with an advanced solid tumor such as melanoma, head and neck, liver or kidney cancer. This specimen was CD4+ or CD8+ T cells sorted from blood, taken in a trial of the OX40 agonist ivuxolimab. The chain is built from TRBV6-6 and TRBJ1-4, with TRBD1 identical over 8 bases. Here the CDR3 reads CASSYTGQVNEKLFF. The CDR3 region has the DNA TGTGCCAGCAGTTACACGGGACAGGTTAATGAAAAACTGTTTTTT.